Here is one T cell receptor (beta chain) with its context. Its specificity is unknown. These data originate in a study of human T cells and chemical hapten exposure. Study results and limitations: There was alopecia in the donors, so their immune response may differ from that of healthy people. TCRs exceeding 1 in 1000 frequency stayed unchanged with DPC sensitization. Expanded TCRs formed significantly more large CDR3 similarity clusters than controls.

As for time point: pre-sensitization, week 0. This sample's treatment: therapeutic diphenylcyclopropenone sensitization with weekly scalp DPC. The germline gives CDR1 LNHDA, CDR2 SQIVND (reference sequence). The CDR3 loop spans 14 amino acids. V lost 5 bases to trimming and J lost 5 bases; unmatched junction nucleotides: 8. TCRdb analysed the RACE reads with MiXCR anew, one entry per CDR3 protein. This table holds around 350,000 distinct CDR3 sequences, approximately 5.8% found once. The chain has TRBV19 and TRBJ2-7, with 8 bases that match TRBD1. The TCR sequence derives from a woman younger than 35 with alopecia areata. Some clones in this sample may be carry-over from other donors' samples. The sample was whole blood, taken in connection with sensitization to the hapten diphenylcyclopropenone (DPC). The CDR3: CASSGGQGWDEQYF. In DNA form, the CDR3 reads TGTGCCAGTAGTGGCGGACAGGGCTGGGACGAGCAGTACTTC. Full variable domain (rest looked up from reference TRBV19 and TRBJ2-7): DGGITQSPKYLFRKEGQNVTLSCEQNLNHDAMYWYRQDPGQGLRLIYYSQIVNDFQKGDIAEGYSVSREKKESFPLTVTSAQKNPTAFYLCASSGGQGWDEQYFGPGTRLTVT.